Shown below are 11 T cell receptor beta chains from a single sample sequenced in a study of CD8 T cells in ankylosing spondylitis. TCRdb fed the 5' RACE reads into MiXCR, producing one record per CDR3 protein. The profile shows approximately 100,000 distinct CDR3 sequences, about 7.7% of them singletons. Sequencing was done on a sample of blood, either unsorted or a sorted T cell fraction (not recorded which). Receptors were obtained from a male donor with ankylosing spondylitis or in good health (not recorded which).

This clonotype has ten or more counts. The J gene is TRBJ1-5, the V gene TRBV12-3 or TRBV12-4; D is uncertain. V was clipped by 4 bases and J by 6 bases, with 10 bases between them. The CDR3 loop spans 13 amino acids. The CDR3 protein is CASSYQWGQPQHF. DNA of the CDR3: TGTGCCAGCAGTTATCAGTGGGGTCAGCCCCAGCATTTT.

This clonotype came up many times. This CDR3 is CAISDNPGGNQPQHF. The DNA of the CDR3 is TGTGCCATCAGTGATAATCCTGGGGGCAATCAGCCCCAGCATTTT. V gene TRBV10-3 combines with J gene TRBJ1-5, with D unclear. The ends were cut back, 3 bases at V and 2 bases at J, with 11 bases in the middle. Germline V gene sequence: CDR1 ENHRY, CDR2 SYGVKD. CDR3 length: 15 residues.

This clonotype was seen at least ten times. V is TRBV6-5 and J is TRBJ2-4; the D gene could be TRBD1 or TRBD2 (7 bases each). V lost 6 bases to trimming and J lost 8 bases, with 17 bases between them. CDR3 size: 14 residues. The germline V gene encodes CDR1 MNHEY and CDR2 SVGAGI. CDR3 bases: TGTGCCAGCAGCTTACAGGGGAGGGTGGACATTCAGTACTTC. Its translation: CASSLQGRVDIQYF.

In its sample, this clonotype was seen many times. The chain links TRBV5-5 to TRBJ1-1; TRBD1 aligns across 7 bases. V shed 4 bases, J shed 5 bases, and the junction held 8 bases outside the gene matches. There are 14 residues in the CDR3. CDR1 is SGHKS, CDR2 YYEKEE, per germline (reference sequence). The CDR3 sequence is CASSLNRGWTEAFF. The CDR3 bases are TGTGCCAGCAGCCTTAACAGGGGATGGACTGAAGCTTTCTTT.

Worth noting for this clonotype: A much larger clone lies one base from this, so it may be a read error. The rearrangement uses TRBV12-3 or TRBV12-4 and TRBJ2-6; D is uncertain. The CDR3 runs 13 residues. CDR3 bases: TGTGCCAGCAGTCGGGCTGGGTCCAACGTCCTGACTTTC. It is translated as CASSRAGSNVLTF.

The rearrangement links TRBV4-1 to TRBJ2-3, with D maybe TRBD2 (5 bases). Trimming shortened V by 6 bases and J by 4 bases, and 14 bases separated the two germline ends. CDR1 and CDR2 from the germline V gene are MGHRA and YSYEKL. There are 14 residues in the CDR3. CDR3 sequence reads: CASSMVRGSDTQYF. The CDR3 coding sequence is TGCGCCAGCAGTATGGTCCGCGGGTCAGATACGCAGTATTTT.

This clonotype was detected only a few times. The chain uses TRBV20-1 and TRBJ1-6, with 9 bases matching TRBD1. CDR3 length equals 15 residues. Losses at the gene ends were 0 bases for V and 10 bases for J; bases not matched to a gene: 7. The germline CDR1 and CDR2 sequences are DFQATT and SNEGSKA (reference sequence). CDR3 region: CSARESDRGGSPLHF. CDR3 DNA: TGCAGTGCTAGAGAATCGGACAGGGGTGGATCACCCCTCCACTTT.

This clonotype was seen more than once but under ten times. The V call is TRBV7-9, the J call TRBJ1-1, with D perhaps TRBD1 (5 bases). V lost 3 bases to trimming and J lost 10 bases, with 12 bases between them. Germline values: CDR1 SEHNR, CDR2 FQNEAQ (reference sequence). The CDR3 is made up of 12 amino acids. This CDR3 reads CASSLGLGGAFF. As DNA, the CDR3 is TGTGCCAGCAGCTTGGGCCTGGGGGGAGCTTTCTTT.

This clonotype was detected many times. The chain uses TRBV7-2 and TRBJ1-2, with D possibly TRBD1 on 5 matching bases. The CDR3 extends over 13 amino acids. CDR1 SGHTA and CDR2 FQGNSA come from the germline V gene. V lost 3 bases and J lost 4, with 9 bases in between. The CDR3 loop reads CASSFGGLYGYTF. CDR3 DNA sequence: TGTGCCAGCAGCTTCGGGGGACTCTATGGCTACACCTTC.

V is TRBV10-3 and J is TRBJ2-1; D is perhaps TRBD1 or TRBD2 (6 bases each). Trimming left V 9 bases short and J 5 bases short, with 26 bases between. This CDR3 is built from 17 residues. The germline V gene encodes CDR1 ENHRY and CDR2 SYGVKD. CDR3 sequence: CAIGGGGRDSHHNEQFF. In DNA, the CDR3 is TGTGCCATTGGAGGGGGAGGACGGGACTCACATCACAATGAGCAGTTCTTC.

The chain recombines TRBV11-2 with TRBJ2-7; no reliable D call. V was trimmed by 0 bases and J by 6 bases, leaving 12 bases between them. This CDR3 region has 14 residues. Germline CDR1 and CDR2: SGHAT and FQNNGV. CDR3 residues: CASSLDRVPGEQYF. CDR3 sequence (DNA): TGTGCCAGCAGCTTAGATAGGGTTCCCGGCGAGCAGTACTTC.